This section outlines one T cell receptor (beta chain) sequence together with its context. The germline V and J ends were trimmed by 5 bases and 13 bases, with 18 bases remaining between them. The CDR3 is 13 residues long. Germline V CDR1 and CDR2: MNHNS, SASEGT. This entry is derived from a study of T cells after yellow fever vaccination. TCRdb re-derived calls from the 5' RACE reads in MiXCR, one entry per CDR3 protein. The top ten hold roughly 2.5% of the sample, which has 150,000 or so distinct CDR3 sequences, under 7.5% seen once. The sequences come from CD4+ T cells sorted from PBMCs, collected 5 to 6 days after the first yellow fever vaccination. This chain connects TRBV6-1 to TRBJ2-4; D is ambiguous. This receptor was taken from a man in his late teens or twenties who received the YFV17D yellow fever vaccine. CDR3 nucleotide sequence: TGTGCCAGCAGTACCCCCGGTCGGAGCATGCAGTACTTC. Protein sequence: CASSTPGRSMQYF.